These 12 T cell receptor beta chains were sequenced from one sample in a study of T-cell memory formation after mild COVID-19 (dated by TCRdb to the early 2020s). The library was produced with 5' RACE. Data came from an Illumina NovaSeq 6000. Using fastp at Q25 and MiXCR, TCRdb reprocessed the public reads and kept productive beta chains. Rows matching on CDR3 protein sequence are summarized as one entry with the most common DNA and genes. The table for this sample lists roughly 150,000 distinct CDR3 sequences; about 14% of them were counted only once. The ten largest clones add up to 13% to 15% of the sample. The sample taken for sequencing was PBMCs or a T cell subset sorted from them (not recorded which). The origin of the receptors is an adult woman who had mild COVID-19 (a few samples of this study predate the infection). The sample titles of this study are shuffled in the database, so cell type and time point are left out; the donor was told from shared clones.

CDR3 sequence: CASSSWDSLNYGYTF. As DNA, the CDR3 is TGTGCCAGCAGTTCCTGGGACAGTCTGAACTATGGCTACACCTTC. The rearrangement links TRBV9 to TRBJ1-2; 7 nucleotides match TRBD1. This CDR3 region has 15 residues. The germline V gene has CDR1 SGDLS and CDR2 YYNGEE. The V segment lost 5 bases and the J segment 2 bases; nucleotides outside the gene matches: 9. Filled out from reference TRBV9 and TRBJ1-2, the complete variable domain reads DSGVTQTPKHLITATGQRVTLRCSPRSGDLSVYWYQQSLDQGLQFLIQYYNGEERAKGNILERFSAQQFPDLHSELNLSSLELGDSALYFCASSSWDSLNYGYTFGSGTRLTVV.

The chain couples TRBV7-2 to TRBJ2-2; D not certain. Germline CDR1 SGHTA, CDR2 FQGNSA. V was cut by 5 bases and J by 1 base, with 8 bases left in between. This CDR3 comprises 14 residues. CDR3 in DNA: TGTGCCAGCAGCGAAGACCTGAACACCGGGGAGCTGTTTTTT. It translates to CASSEDLNTGELFF.

CDR3 amino acids: CASSTLTGGQAEAFF. The CDR3 DNA reads TGTGCCAGCAGCACTTTGACAGGGGGCCAGGCTGAAGCTTTCTTT. The gene calls are TRBV11-3 and TRBJ1-1; 10 nucleotides line up with TRBD1. The CDR3 totals 15 residues. With V trimmed by 5 bases and J by 6 bases, 9 bases remained unmatched. Germline-derived CDR1 and CDR2 are SGHNT and YENEEA.

There are many counts of this clonotype. The rearrangement uses TRBV5-1 and TRBJ1-1; 7 bases are shared with TRBD1. This CDR3 spans 20 amino acids. From germline, CDR1 is SGHRS and CDR2 YFSETQ. J was trimmed by 4 bases and V by 4 bases; bases with no gene match: 25. CDR3 sequence (DNA): TGCGCCAGCAGCACCAGGGGGGTCCCGATAAAGGGGGACTGGGTCACTGAAGCTTTCTTT. It yields the protein CASSTRGVPIKGDWVTEAFF.

This clonotype was seen a few times. One end of the junction fails to match germline, which may point to a read error. The CDR3 here is CASSLAGKTEAFF. As DNA, the CDR3 is TGTGCCAGCAGCTTAGCGGGGAAAACTGAAGCTTTCTTT. The chain recombines TRBV12-3 or TRBV12-4 with TRBJ1-1; D is unclear. The CDR3 consists of 13 residues.

This clonotype was picked up many times. The chain combines TRBV7-8 with TRBJ2-3; the match to TRBD2 covers 8 bases. Germline values: CDR1 SGHVS, CDR2 FQNEAQ. CDR3 length equals 17 residues. V lost 5 bases to trimming and J lost 0 bases; unmatched junction nucleotides: 10. The CDR3 DNA reads TGTGCCAGCAGCCCCAGACTAGCGACGTTTAGCACAGATACGCAGTATTTT. Protein product: CASSPRLATFSTDTQYF.

The rearrangement joins TRBV5-5 to TRBJ2-1, with a tentative D call TRBD1 (5 bases). Trimming took 1 base from V and 4 from J, leaving 12 bases between them. Germline loops: CDR1 SGHKS, CDR2 YYEKEE (reference sequence). The CDR3 is 15 amino acids. The CDR3 DNA reads TGTGCCAGCAGCTTGCGGGTAGGGGCGTACAATGAGCAGTTCTTC. This translates into CASSLRVGAYNEQFF.

This clonotype was seen a handful of times. The V gene is TRBV7-6, the J gene TRBJ2-3; D is perhaps TRBD1 (5 bases). The germline V gene has CDR1 SGHVS and CDR2 FNYEAQ. V dropped 0 bases and J dropped 2 bases, with 6 bases sitting between them. The CDR3 contains 14 residues. The CDR3 loop is CASSLADNTDTQYF. As DNA, the CDR3 is TGTGCCAGCAGCTTAGCGGACAACACAGATACGCAGTATTTT.

The gene calls are TRBV7-9 and TRBJ1-5; TRBD1 matches at 10 bases. CDR3 length: 16 residues. J was trimmed by 5 bases and V by 5 bases; bases with no gene match: 9. Germline CDR1 and CDR2: SEHNR and FQNEAQ (reference sequence). The chain's CDR3 is CASSLGTGVSDQPQHF. DNA of the CDR3: TGTGCCAGCAGCCTCGGGACAGGGGTGTCGGATCAGCCCCAGCATTTT.

The J gene is TRBJ1-4, the V gene TRBV5-1, with D perhaps matching TRBD1 (6 bases). This CDR3 comprises 14 residues. The germline CDR1 and CDR2 sequences are SGHRS and YFSETQ. The V gene lost 5 bases and the J gene lost 10 bases, with 18 bases spanning the gap. The CDR3 sequence is CASREGPGGGKLFF. CDR3 DNA: TGCGCCAGCAGGGAAGGGCCCGGGGGCGGAAAACTGTTTTTT.

This clonotype was observed a few times. The chain links TRBV7-8 to TRBJ2-7; TRBD1 agrees at 8 bases. This CDR3 contains 13 residues. V lost 3 bases and J lost 6; bases outside the gene matches: 4. Germline CDR1 SGHVS, CDR2 FQNEAQ. This CDR3 reads CASSLPGGGEQYF. The CDR3 nucleotides are TGTGCCAGCAGCTTGCCAGGGGGCGGCGAGCAGTACTTC.

This clonotype was detected only a few times. V and J are TRBV14 and TRBJ1-1; D may be TRBD1 (6 bases). The ends were cut back, 4 bases at V and 4 bases at J, with 13 bases in the middle. CDR1 and CDR2 (germline): SGHDN, FVKESK. The CDR3 covers 14 residues. CDR3 amino acids: CASSPFPRGTEAFF. CDR3 coding DNA: TGTGCCAGCAGCCCATTCCCCAGGGGCACTGAAGCTTTCTTT. The full variable domain, with the rest looked up from reference TRBV14 and TRBJ1-1, is EAGVTQFPSHSVIEKGQTVTLRCDPISGHDNLYWYRRVMGKEIKFLLHFVKESKQDESGMPNNRFLAERTGGTYSTLKVQPAELEDSGVYFCASSPFPRGTEAFFGQGTRLTVV.